This T cell receptor beta chain was found in a study of cytomegalovirus exposure and HLA in healthy donors. Details on this clone: The antigen is undetermined.

CDR3 length equals 18 residues. Germline V gene data show CDR1 as MGHRA and CDR2 as YSYEKL. The V segment lost 4 bases and the J segment 1 base; nucleotides outside the gene matches: 9. The study's findings and limits: It was confirmed in vitro that three of the CMV-associated chains were specific for CMV antigens. Investigators reported 150 to 200 TCR beta chains as tied to cytomegalovirus. Reports credit the classifier with highly specific, highly sensitive diagnosis of cytomegalovirus status.

While the first cohort had some 700 subjects, the donors belonged to the separate validation cohort of roughly 130 subjects. TCRdb's table, derived via immunoSEQ multiplex PCR, lists solely in-frame clones and lacks some. The sample lists 55,000 to 75,000 clones, 90% to 95% seen once, with 4% to 5.5% in the top ten. This clonotype originated in a man between 18 and 29 years old in good health and CMV-seropositive. Sequenced sample: PBMCs. The rearrangement links TRBV4-1 to TRBJ2-6; 8 positions match TRBD1. Here the CDR3 reads CASSRPAGGESGANVLTF. CDR3 in DNA: TGCGCCAGCAGCCGTCCAGCAGGGGGCGAATCTGGGGCCAACGTCCTGACTTTC.